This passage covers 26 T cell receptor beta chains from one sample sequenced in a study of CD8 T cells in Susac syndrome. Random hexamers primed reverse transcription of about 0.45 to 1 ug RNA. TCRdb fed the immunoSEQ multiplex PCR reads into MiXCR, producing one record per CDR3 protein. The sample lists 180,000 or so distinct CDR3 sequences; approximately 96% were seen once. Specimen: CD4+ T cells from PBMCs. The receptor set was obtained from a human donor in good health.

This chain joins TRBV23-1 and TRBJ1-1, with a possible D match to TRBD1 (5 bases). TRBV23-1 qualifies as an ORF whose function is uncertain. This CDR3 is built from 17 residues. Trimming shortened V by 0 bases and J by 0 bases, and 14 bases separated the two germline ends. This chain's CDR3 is CASSQSGYPGLNTEAFF. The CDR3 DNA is TGCGCCAGCAGTCAATCGGGTTATCCAGGGTTGAACACTGAAGCTTTCTTT.

CDR3 sequence (DNA): TGTGCCATCCCGCGGACAGGGGACACCGGGGAGCTGTTTTTT. Encoded protein: CAIPRTGDTGELFF. This chain uses TRBV15 with TRBJ2-2; 9 bases are a match to TRBD1. This CDR3 spans 14 amino acids. Germline V gene sequence: CDR1 LNHNV, CDR2 YYDKDF (reference sequence). V gave up 10 bases and J gave up 3 bases; unmatched junction bases: 6.

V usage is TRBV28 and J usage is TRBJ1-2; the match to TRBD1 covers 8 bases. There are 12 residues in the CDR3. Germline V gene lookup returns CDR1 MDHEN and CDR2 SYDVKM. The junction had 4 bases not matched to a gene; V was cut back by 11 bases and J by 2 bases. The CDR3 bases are TGTGCCGTAGGACAGGGCAACTATGGCTACACCTTC. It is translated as CAVGQGNYGYTF.

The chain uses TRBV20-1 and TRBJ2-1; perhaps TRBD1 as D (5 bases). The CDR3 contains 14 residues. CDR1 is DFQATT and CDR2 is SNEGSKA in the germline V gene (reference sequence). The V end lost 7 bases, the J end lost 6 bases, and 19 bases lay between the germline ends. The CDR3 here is CSVREGRVVNEQFF. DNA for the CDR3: TGCAGTGTAAGAGAAGGCAGGGTAGTCAATGAGCAGTTCTTC.

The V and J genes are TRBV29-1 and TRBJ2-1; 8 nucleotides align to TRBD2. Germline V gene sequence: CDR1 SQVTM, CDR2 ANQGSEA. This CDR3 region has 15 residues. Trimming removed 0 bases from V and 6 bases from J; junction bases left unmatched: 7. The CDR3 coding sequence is TGCAGCGTTGAAGATCGTCGGGGGGGCTCCAATGAGCAGTTCTTC. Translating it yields CSVEDRRGGSNEQFF.

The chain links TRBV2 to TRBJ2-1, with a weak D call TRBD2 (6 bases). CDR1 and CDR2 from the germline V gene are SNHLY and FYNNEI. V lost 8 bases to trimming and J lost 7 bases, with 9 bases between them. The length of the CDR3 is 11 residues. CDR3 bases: TGTGCCAGCCGGGCGGGGAATGAGCAGTTCTTC. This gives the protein CASRAGNEQFF.

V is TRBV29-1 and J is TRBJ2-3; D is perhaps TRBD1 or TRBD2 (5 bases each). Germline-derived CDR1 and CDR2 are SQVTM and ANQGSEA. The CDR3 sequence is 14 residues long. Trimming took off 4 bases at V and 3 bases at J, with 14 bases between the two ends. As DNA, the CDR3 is TGCAGCGTTGCAAAGGACTCAGGGACAGATACGCAGTATTTT. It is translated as CSVAKDSGTDTQYF.

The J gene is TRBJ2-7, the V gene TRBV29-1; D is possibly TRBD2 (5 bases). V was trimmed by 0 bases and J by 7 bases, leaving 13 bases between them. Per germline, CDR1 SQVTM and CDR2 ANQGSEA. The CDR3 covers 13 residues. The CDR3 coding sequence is TGCAGCGTTGAAGAACGGGGTGTGCGGGAGCAGTACTTC. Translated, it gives CSVEERGVREQYF.

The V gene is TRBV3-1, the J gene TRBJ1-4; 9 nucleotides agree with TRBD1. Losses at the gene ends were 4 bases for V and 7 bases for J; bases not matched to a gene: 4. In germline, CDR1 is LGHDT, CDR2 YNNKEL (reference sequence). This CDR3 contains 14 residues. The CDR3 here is CASSLQGAGEKLFF. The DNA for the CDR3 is TGTGCCAGCAGCCTACAGGGGGCGGGTGAAAAACTGTTTTTT.

CDR3 sequence: CASSPQDRGGAFF. The CDR3 nucleotides are TGTGCCAGCAGCCCCCAAGACAGGGGGGGAGCTTTCTTT. V is TRBV7-2 and J is TRBJ1-1, with 9 bases aligning to TRBD1. Trimming took 5 bases from V and 10 from J; bases not matched to a gene: 8. Per germline, CDR1 SGHTA and CDR2 FQGNSA. The CDR3 contains 13 residues.

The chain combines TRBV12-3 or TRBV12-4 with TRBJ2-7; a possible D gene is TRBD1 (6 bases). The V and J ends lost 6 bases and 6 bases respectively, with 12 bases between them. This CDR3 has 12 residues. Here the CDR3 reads CASSAWTAEQYF. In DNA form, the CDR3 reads TGTGCCAGCAGCGCTTGGACAGCCGAGCAGTACTTC.

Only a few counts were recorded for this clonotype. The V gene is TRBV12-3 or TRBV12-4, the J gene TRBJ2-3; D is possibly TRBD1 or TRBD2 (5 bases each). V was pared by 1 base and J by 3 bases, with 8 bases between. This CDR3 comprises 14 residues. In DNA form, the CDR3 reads TGTGCCAGCAGTTTAGTTGGGGGAACAGATACGCAGTATTTT. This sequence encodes CASSLVGGTDTQYF.

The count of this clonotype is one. The CDR3 nucleotides are TGTGCCACCAGCAGAGGGCCAGAGACCCAGTACTTC. This translates into CATSRGPETQYF. The V and J genes are TRBV15 and TRBJ2-5; no definite D call. Trimming took 1 base from V and 4 from J, leaving 4 bases between them. Germline assignment: CDR1 LNHNV and CDR2 YYDKDF (reference sequence). The CDR3 has 12 residues.

The CDR3 loop is CAWSVGQLNQPQHF. The CDR3 DNA follows: TGTGCCTGGAGTGTAGGGCAGCTTAATCAGCCCCAGCATTTT. This chain connects TRBV30 to TRBJ1-5, with D unclear. The germline gives CDR1 GTSNPN, CDR2 SVGIG (reference sequence). V was cut by 0 bases and J by 4 bases, with 10 bases left in between. CDR3 length equals 14 residues.

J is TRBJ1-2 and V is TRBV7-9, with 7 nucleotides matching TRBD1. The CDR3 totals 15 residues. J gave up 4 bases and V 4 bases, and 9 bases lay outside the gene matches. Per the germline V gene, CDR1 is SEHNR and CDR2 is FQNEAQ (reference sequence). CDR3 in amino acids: CASSSPTGTAYGYTF. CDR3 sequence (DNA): TGTGCCAGCAGCTCCCCAACCGGGACAGCCTATGGCTACACCTTC.

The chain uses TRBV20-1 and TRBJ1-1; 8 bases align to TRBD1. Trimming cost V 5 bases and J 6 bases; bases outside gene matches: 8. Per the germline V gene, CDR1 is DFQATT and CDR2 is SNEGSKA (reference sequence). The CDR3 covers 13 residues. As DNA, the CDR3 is TGCAGTGCTTCTTGGACAGGGAGACCTGAAGCTTTCTTT. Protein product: CSASWTGRPEAFF.

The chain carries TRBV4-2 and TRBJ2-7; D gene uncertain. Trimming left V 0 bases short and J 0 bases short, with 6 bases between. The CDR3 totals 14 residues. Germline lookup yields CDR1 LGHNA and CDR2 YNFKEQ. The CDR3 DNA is TGTGCCAGCAGCCAAGAACAAAACTCCTACGAGCAGTACTTC. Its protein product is CASSQEQNSYEQYF.

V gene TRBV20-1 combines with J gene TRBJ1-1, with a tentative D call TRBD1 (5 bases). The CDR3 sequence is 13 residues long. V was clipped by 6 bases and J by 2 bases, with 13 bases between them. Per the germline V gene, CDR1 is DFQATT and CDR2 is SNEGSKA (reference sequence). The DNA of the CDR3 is TGCAGTGCACCCGACAGAGCCAACACTGAAGCTTTCTTT. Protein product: CSAPDRANTEAFF.

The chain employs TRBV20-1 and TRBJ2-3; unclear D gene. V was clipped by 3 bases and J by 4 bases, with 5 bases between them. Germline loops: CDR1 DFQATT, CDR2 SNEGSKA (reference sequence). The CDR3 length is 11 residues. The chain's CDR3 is CSARAADTQYF. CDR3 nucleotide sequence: TGCAGTGCTAGGGCGGCAGATACGCAGTATTTT.

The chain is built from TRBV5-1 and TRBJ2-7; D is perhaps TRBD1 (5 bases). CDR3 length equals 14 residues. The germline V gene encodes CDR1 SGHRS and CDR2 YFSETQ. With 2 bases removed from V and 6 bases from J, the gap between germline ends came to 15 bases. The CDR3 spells CASSFRPGLAEQYF. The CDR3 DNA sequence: TGCGCCAGCAGCTTTCGGCCAGGGTTGGCCGAGCAGTACTTC.

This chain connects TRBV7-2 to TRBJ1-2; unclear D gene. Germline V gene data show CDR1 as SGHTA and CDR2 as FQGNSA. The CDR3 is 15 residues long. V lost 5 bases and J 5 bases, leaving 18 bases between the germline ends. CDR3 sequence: CASSLSLQEAYGYTF. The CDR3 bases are TGTGCCAGCAGCCTTAGCCTGCAGGAGGCGTATGGCTACACCTTC.

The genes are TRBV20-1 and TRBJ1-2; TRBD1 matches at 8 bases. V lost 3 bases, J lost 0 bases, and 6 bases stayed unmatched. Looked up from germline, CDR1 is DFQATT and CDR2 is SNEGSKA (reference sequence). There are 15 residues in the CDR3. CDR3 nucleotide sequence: TGCAGTGCTAGGGCAGGGGGCTACTCTAACTATGGCTACACCTTC. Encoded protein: CSARAGGYSNYGYTF.

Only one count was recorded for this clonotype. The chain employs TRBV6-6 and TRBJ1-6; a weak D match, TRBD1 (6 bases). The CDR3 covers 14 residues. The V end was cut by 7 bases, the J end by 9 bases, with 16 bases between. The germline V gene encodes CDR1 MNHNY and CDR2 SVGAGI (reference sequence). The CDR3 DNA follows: TGTGCCAGCAACCCGACGCTAGGGGGTTCACCCCTCCACTTT. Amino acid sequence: CASNPTLGGSPLHF.

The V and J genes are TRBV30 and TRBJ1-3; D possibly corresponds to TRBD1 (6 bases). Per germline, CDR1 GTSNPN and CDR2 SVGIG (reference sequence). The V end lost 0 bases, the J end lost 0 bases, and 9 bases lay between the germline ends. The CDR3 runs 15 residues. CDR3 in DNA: TGTGCCTGGAGTGTCGGGGGCCACTCTGGAAACACCATATATTTT. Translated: CAWSVGGHSGNTIYF.

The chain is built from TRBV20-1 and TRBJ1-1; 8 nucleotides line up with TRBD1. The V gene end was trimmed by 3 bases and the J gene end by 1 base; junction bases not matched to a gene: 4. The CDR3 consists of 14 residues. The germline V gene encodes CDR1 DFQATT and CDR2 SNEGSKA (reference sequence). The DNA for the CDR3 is TGCAGTGCTAGTTATGGGACAGGGAACACTGAAGCTTTCTTT. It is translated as CSASYGTGNTEAFF.

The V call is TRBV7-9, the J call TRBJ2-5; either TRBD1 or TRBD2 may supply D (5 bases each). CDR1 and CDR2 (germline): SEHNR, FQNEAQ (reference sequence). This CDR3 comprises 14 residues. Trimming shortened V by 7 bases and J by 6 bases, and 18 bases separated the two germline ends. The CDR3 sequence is CASTSGLGEKTQYF. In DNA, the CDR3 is TGTGCCAGCACCTCGGGGCTGGGTGAAAAGACCCAGTACTTC.